Presented here are 8 T cell receptor beta chains from one specimen sequenced in a study of T cell clonotyping in hematopoietic cell transplantation. Sequenced by immunoSEQ multiplex PCR; TCRdb stores in-frame clones only, minus some. The sample yields approximately 75,000 clones, 85% to 95% seen once. Sequenced: peripheral blood mononuclear cells. These receptor sequences come from a man in his forties or fifties in good health. Some clones in this sample may be carry-over from other donors' samples.

This chain's CDR3 is CASSYSRRSYEQYF. CDR3 coding DNA: TGTGCCAGCAGTTACAGCAGAAGGTCCTACGAGCAGTACTTC. The chain is built from TRBV6-5 and TRBJ2-7; no definite D call. CDR3 length: 14 amino acids. The germline V gene has CDR1 MNHEY and CDR2 SVGAGI. Deletions cut 2 bases from V and 1 base from J, with 9 bases between.

V and J are TRBV28 and TRBJ1-4; D remains ambiguous. Germline assignment: CDR1 MDHEN and CDR2 SYDVKM. The CDR3 loop spans 14 amino acids. V was pared by 6 bases and J by 6 bases, with 14 bases between. The CDR3 protein is CASRMGGDYEKLFF. The CDR3, as DNA: TGTGCCAGCAGGATGGGCGGAGACTATGAAAAACTGTTTTTT.

The chain is built from TRBV28 and TRBJ1-4; 9 bases agree with TRBD1. Germline V lookup: CDR1 MDHEN, CDR2 SYDVKM. With V trimmed by 4 bases and J by 6 bases, 6 bases remained unmatched. The CDR3 contains 15 residues. CDR3 sequence (DNA): TGTGCCAGCAGTTCTTACAGGGGGCTTTATGAAAAACTGTTTTTT. The encoded protein is CASSSYRGLYEKLFF.

The V call is TRBV27, the J call TRBJ2-7; possible D gene TRBD2, 5 bases. Per germline, CDR1 MNHEY and CDR2 SMNVEV (reference sequence). Trimming pared 2 bases from V and 2 bases from J, leaving 13 bases between. The CDR3 is 15 amino acids. CDR3 nucleotide sequence: TGTGCCAGCAGTTTACTTCGGGGAATGGCCTACGAGCAGTACTTC. Amino acids: CASSLLRGMAYEQYF.

The chain links TRBV25-1 to TRBJ2-5, with TRBD1 as a possible D gene (6 bases). The germline V and J ends were trimmed by 5 bases and 5 bases, with 12 bases remaining between them. Germline V lookup: CDR1 MGHDK, CDR2 SYGVNS. This CDR3 contains 13 residues. The CDR3 loop reads CASSPQGWETQYF. The CDR3 nucleotides read TGTGCCAGCAGTCCACAGGGTTGGGAGACCCAGTACTTC.

The chain uses TRBV5-1 and TRBJ1-1, with 7 nucleotides matching TRBD1. The CDR3 covers 14 residues. V lost 4 bases, J lost 5 bases, and 8 bases stayed unmatched. Germline V lookup: CDR1 SGHRS, CDR2 YFSETQ. In DNA form, the CDR3 reads TGCGCCAGCAGCACACAGGGGAGCGGGACTGAAGCTTTCTTT. Protein product: CASSTQGSGTEAFF.

The chain joins TRBV12-5 to TRBJ2-5; 10 bases match TRBD1. This CDR3 contains 13 residues. Germline values: CDR1 LGHNT, CDR2 FRNRAP. V lost 4 bases, J lost 5 bases, and 1 base stayed unmatched. CDR3: CASGSGQGETQYF. In nucleotides, the CDR3 is TGTGCTAGTGGTTCGGGACAGGGGGAGACCCAGTACTTC. The full variable domain, with the rest looked up from reference TRBV12-5 and TRBJ2-5, is DARVTQTPRHKVTEMGQEVTMRCQPILGHNTVFWYRQTMMQGLELLAYFRNRAPLDDSGMPKDRFSAEMPDATLATLKIQPSEPRDSAVYFCASGSGQGETQYFGPGTRLLVL.

This chain links TRBV2 with TRBJ2-1; D is unclear. Trimming removed 9 bases from V and 8 bases from J, with 14 bases in between. Germline loops: CDR1 SNHLY, CDR2 FYNNEI. The CDR3 runs 12 residues. The CDR3 DNA sequence: TGTGCCAGTATACGGTTGATCGATGAGCAGTTCTTC. Translation gives CASIRLIDEQFF.